One and the same sample provided the 2 T cell receptor beta chains below, sequenced in a study of blood T cell repertoires in COVID-19. TCRdb keeps only in-frame clones here, not all; method: immunoSEQ multiplex PCR. This sample has some 150,000 clones; 84% occur once, and the top ten carry around 6.7%. Source material: peripheral blood. Receptors originate from a woman aged 45-65 years in a cohort sampled during active or convalescent COVID-19.

V gene TRBV6-2 or TRBV6-3 combines with J gene TRBJ1-2, with D perhaps TRBD1 (5 bases). V was pared by 3 bases and J by 4 bases, with 9 bases between. CDR3 length: 13 residues. Germline CDR1 MNHEY, CDR2 SVGEGT. In DNA, the CDR3 is TGTGCCAGCAGTTATGGGGGGGGCTATGGCTACACCTTC. This codes for CASSYGGGYGYTF.

This clone has more than one count but fewer than ten. The chain couples TRBV3-1 (or the pseudogene TRBV3-2) to TRBJ2-7; 7 bases fit TRBD1. The trim removed 4 bases at V and 4 bases at J, leaving 7 bases unmatched. The CDR3 totals 14 residues. Germline CDR1 is LGHDT and CDR2 is YNNKEL (reference sequence). The CDR3 protein is CASSRRDRTYEQYF. As DNA, the CDR3 is TGTGCCAGCAGCCGACGGGACAGAACATACGAGCAGTACTTC.